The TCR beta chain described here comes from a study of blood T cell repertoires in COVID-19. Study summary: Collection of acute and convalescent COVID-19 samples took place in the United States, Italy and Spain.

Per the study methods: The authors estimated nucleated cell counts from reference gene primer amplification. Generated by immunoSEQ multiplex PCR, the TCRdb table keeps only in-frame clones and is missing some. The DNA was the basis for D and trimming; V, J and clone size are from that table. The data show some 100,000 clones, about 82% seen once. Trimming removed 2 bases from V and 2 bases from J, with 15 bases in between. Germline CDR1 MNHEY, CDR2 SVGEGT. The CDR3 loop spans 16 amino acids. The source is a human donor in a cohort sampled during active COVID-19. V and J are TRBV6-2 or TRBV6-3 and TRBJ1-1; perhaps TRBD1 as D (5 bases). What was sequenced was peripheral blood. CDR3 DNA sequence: TGTGCCAGCAGTTACCAGGGTGGACAATTAAACACTGAAGCTTTCTTT. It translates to CASSYQGGQLNTEAFF.